This T cell receptor (beta chain) was recovered during a study of T cell responses to AZD1222 COVID-19 vaccine. A few counts support this clone. What it recognizes is unknown. Study-level points and caveats: Epitopes outside B.1.351 and B.1.1.7 mutated regions reportedly drew nearly half of spike TCRs.

Clones were sequenced by immunoSEQ multiplex PCR, and TCRdb holds only the in-frame ones, with some missing. The table has over 50,000 clones, approximately 84% seen once. Trimming took 2 bases from V and 1 from J, leaving 8 bases between them. Germline assignment: CDR1 KGHSH and CDR2 LQKENI. This CDR3 has 14 amino acids. The receptor was isolated from an adult in good health. The chain recombines TRBV18 with TRBJ1-1; D remains ambiguous. The specimen comprised peripheral blood, sampled on day 0 of AZD1222 vaccination. CDR3 residues: CASSPTTENTEAFF. DNA for the CDR3: TGTGCCAGCTCACCAACTACAGAGAACACTGAAGCTTTCTTT.